The source of this TCR beta chain is a study of cytomegalovirus exposure and HLA in healthy donors (dated by TCRdb to the late 2010s). As for the study more broadly: An earlier analysis of roughly 500 of the donors reported 250 to 300 Gb of sequence data and approximately 120 million unique TCR beta sequences obtained from about 170 million T cells. Every repertoire in the discovery cohort had been generated on one and the same sequencing platform. High-throughput TCR immunosequencing, statistical association of individual TCRs with disease status, and machine learning were combined to predict cytomegalovirus infection status. Typing coverage differed by locus: A, B, C, DRB1 and DQB1 were typed in about 620-640 donors, DQA1 in about 500, DPA1 in around 580, and DPB1 in just under 480. Five DR-DQ haplotypes were handled as single units for association and clustering, since linkage in the cohort was strong. Rather than using new phenotypic data, the later analysis identified candidate immune exposures from TCR beta sequences and from how often those sequences occurred across donors. Using immunosequencing, the study profiled T cell repertoires from 666 subjects and related those repertoires to cytomegalovirus serostatus. Besides the first cohort of around 670 subjects, a separate validation cohort made up of 120 different subjects was used. The genetic ancestry cluster associated with self-reported Caucasian donors included 81% of the 350 to 500 genotyped donors. Approximately 300 gigabases of sequencing data and around 90 million unique TCR sequences made up an early release that covered nearly 650 HLA-typed donors. Among 350 to 400 genotyped donors of the cohort, an average of approximately 250,000 unique TCR beta nucleotide sequences were sequenced per donor, about a sixth of them non-productive. An earlier analysis of several hundred of the donors used high-throughput TCR beta sequencing to judge whether each TCR beta V gene segment behaved as functional or pseudogenic. Alongside the repertoire data, information on donor age, sex, ethnicity and CMV serostatus was compiled. Genome-wide SNP genotypes for about 65% of the roughly 670 donors were used in a later genetic analysis, which treated that subset as a discovery cohort. To study patterns of TCR occurrence, a later analysis re-analyzed previously published TCR beta repertoires from 500 to 850 donors and added high-resolution HLA genotyping. HLA typing covered class I and class II loci at four-digit resolution. The study aimed to test whether signatures of past pathogen exposure could be identified by cataloging public T cell receptors.

There are 13 amino acids in the CDR3, from cysteine to phenylalanine inclusive. Only CDR3 DNA is held: 39 bases, read in frame from base 1. Ends trimmed: V by 4 bases, J by 6 bases; bases unmatched to a gene: 4. CDR1 and CDR2, per the germline V gene, are MNHEY and SVGAGI. Broad study findings and their caveats: In a later analysis, the rate of TCR association differed among HLA loci, with DRB1 alleles having the most associated TCRs and HLA-C alleles having the fewest. Because HLA typing was unavailable for some donors at each locus, only the typed subset was used in association tests. The study listed approximately 160 TCR beta chains as associated with cytomegalovirus. Cytomegalovirus status was reported to be diagnosed by the classifier with high specificity and sensitivity in both the original and validation cohorts. Only TCR beta chains were sequenced in this cohort, and the absence of alpha or paired-chain data limited detectable features. Broadly in line with IMGT annotations, most TCR beta V segments showed up in productive rearrangements about 87% or about 30% of the time in an earlier analysis of roughly 590 of the donors. Most TCR sequences were seen in very few donors, while some public TCRs were found in many individuals. V-gene and J-gene trimming of TCR beta chains was associated with a missense DCLRE1C variant in a later genetic analysis, and the association was replicated in an independent cohort. Correlated functional status among segregating V segments might be attributable to linkage disequilibrium, but an unknown experimental factor could not be ruled out. Strong co-occurrence of HLA alleles, especially DR and DQ, made assigning TCR associations to individual alleles difficult. In a later analysis, more than 15,000 TCR beta sequences were associated with specific HLA alleles at a false discovery rate of 0.05. Three of the identified cytomegalovirus-associated TCR beta chains were confirmed in vitro to be specific for cytomegalovirus antigens. Some IMGT-functional V segments, including TRBV6-2 and TRBV6-3, could not be distinguished by the 87-base-pair reads and were therefore excluded. The earlier analysis of nearly 600 of the donors excluded 15 to 20 rarely observed V segments, including chromosome 9 orphons, because counts were too low. Sequencing depth was assumed to be roughly uniform across donors in the presence/absence analyses, though that assumption may not hold. A group of highly shared sequence variants was considered likely to be a technical artifact of the sequencing pipeline. A further reported finding was that TCR beta sequences accurately predicted the HLA-A and HLA-B alleles for most subjects in the first cohort. Compared with the 666-donor mean, donors in an Asian-associated ancestry cluster had fewer N-insertions in productive TCRs, according to a later genetic analysis. According to a later analysis, most CMV-associated TCR beta chains appeared to be HLA-restricted, and the HLA associations seemed to be driven largely by CMV exposure. In a later analysis, HLA-associated TCR beta chains were found to be more clonally expanded and to have lower generation probabilities than equally common non-associated chains. In a later analysis, several top co-occurrence clusters were reported to appear linked to parvovirus B19, influenza, CMV and Epstein-Barr virus. The authors suggested that the approach could potentially be extended to other disease states and immunological phenotypes. The only immune exposure information available for the cohort was CMV serostatus.

In total, 500 to 700 healthy bone marrow donors made up the cohort. At the time of sampling, every cohort member was nominally healthy, though immune exposures that went unrecorded were likely present. The donor was CMV seronegative and belonged to the group of around 400 seronegative cohort members. Every donor gave a peripheral blood sample, and the peripheral blood mononuclear cells from that sample were used for TCR beta sequencing. Genomic DNA was extracted from the blood cell samples with the Qiagen DNeasy Blood Extraction Kit. Preparation of the library involved the immunoSEQ multiplex PCR assay. The multiplex PCR relied on a mix of 60 forward primers for TCR Vbeta segments and 13 reverse primers for TCR Jbeta segments. Amplification of the CDR3 region of rearranged TCR beta genes was performed with a multiplex PCR assay on genomic DNA. The amplified TCR beta libraries were sequenced on the Illumina HiSeq System as 87-base-pair reads. The source study handled its data this way. In a later analysis, 77 million or so unique TCR beta chains were counted across the approximately 620 repertoires, and roughly 9.9 million of these chains were shared by at least two donors. Raw reads were error-corrected and collapsed into unique sequences by a nearest-neighbor algorithm in which closely related sequences were merged to remove PCR and sequencing errors. CDR3 sequences were aligned to IMGT reference sequences to assign V, D and J gene segments. For a sequence to be retained, at least a six-nucleotide match to both a V gene segment and a J gene segment was required. A rearrangement was called productive if the CDR3 had no stop codons and remained in frame with V and J, and every other rearrangement was called non-productive. CDR3 was defined according to IMGT convention as the region running from the second conserved V-encoded cysteine to the conserved J-encoded phenylalanine. The earlier analysis of some 580 of the donors excluded any sequence lacking an unambiguous match to a single V gene segment. In an earlier analysis of about 590 of the donors, a V segment was called functional when productive rearrangements were above 56.7%, and segregating when the standard deviation between donors exceeded 5%. A statistical classification framework was built for diagnosing cytomegalovirus status from the catalog of TCR beta chain sequences. A later analysis assigned V and J genes by comparing TCR nucleotide sequences with IMGT/GENE-DB human TR gene sequences. The TCRdist pipeline was used in a later analysis to assign CDR3 sequences and most-parsimonious VDJ recombination scenarios. In a later analysis, each TCR beta chain was defined by its CDR3 amino acid sequence together with its V-gene family, and reads lacking a unique V-gene family were excluded. As a way to deal with suspected cross-contamination and a sequencing artifact, a later analysis dropped 450 to 600 nucleotide sequences that were highly shared and had low generation probability. A later analysis calculated a clonal expansion index for each public chain from normalized within-repertoire ranks of inferred template counts. In a later analysis, generation probabilities were computed using a VDJ recombination model fitted to out-of-frame rearrangements, and the results were checked against IGoR. A later analysis scored TCR-TCR, TCR-HLA and TCR-CMV co-occurrence with hypergeometric tests, applying a repertoire-size bias correction to TCR pairs. In a later analysis, false discovery rates were estimated by permuting HLA or CMV assignments 20 times. In a later analysis, co-occurring TCRs were grouped with DBSCAN, and TCRdist sequence similarity was added when clustering was performed within HLA-allele-positive subsets. Co-occurrence clustering excluded repertoires with fewer than 30,000 or more than 120,000 public chains, plus five with anomalous nucleotide sharing. TCRdb holds this immuneACCESS table with in-frame rearrangements only. Some clones are missing; in checked studies, unresolved V genes explain under half, and the rest has no known cause. D and trimming were read from the DNA, whereas the V and J calls and clone size are those reported in that table. The sample has around 190,000 clones on record, about three quarters of them singletons. 1.1% of the sample comes from the top ten.

Turning to this clone: This receptor's antigen is unknown. Nothing much larger sits one base from this clone, and base qualities are not available.

In this chain, TRBV6-5 is recombined with TRBJ1-2; TRBD1 lines up with 8 middle nucleotides. The source is a woman aged 40 to 55 in good health and CMV-seronegative. The sample was PBMCs. The nucleotides read TGTGCCAGCAGTTTACAGGGGGGGAATGGCTACACCTTC. Its amino acids are CASSLQGGNGYTF.